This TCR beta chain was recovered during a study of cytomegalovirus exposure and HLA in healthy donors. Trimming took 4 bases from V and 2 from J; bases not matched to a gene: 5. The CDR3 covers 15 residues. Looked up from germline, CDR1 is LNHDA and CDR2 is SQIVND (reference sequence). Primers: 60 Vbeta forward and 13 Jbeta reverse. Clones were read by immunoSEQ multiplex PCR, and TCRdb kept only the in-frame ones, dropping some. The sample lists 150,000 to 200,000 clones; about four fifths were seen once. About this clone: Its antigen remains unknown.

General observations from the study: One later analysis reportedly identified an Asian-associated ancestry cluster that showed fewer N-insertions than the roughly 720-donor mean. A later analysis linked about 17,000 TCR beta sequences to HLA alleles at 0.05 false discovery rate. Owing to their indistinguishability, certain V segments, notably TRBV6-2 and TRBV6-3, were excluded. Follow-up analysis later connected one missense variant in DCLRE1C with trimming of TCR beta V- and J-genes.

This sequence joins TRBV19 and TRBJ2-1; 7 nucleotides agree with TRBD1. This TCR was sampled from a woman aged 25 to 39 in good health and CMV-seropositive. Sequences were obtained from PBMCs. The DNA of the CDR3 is TGTGCCAGTAGTACCGACAGGGCCCCCTACAATGAGCAGTTCTTC. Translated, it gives CASSTDRAPYNEQFF.